This T cell receptor beta chain was recorded in a study of cytomegalovirus exposure and HLA in healthy donors. Amplification used 60 Vbeta primers and 13 Jbeta primers. TCRdb's table, derived via immunoSEQ multiplex PCR, lists solely in-frame clones and lacks some. Of about 140,000 clones in the sample, approximately 78% are singletons; the top ten hold roughly 3.4%. This CDR3 is built from 15 residues. Trimming left V 4 bases short and J 8 bases short, with 19 bases between. Germline values: CDR1 SGHDT, CDR2 YYEEEE. This clone was counted only a few times. The sequence was obtained from a man in his late teens or twenties in good health and CMV-seropositive. What was sequenced was PBMCs. V and J are TRBV5-6 and TRBJ2-1, with D possibly TRBD2 on 7 matching bases. The CDR3 loop is CASSVFWGGGDEQFF. CDR3 nucleotide sequence: TGTGCCAGCAGCGTGTTTTGGGGGGGCGGGGATGAGCAGTTCTTC.